Following are 21 T cell receptor beta chains from one sample sequenced in a study of control samples from healthy donors and cancer patients. Produced via immunoSEQ multiplex PCR; TCRdb's table is partial and in-frame only. The sample has more than 95,000 clones; more than 75% are singletons. The sequencing input was blood. These receptors were collected from a man between 60 and 70 years old in good health.

The genes are TRBV11-2 and TRBJ2-1, with TRBD1 identical over 8 bases. V lost 5 bases and J lost 7; bases outside the gene matches: 13. Germline V CDR1 and CDR2: SGHAT, FQNNGV. CDR3 length: 16 residues. The CDR3 nucleotides read TGTGCCAGCAGCAGGGAGCAGGGGGCGCTTAGTAATGAGCAGTTCTTC. This sequence encodes CASSREQGALSNEQFF.

The rearrangement links TRBV29-1 to TRBJ2-2, with 10 nucleotides matching TRBD2. This CDR3 spans 18 amino acids. The V gene end was trimmed by 2 bases and the J gene end by 4 bases; junction bases not matched to a gene: 13. The germline V gene has CDR1 SQVTM and CDR2 ANQGSEA. Here the CDR3 DNA reads TGCAGCGTTGAATTAACCAGCGGGGGGGCGGGATCCACCGGGGAGCTGTTTTTT. Translation: CSVELTSGGAGSTGELFF.

CDR3 sequence: CASSLAAGSGNTIYF. CDR3 DNA sequence: TGTGCCAGCAGCTTAGCAGCGGGCTCTGGAAACACCATATATTTT. This sequence joins TRBV7-2 and TRBJ1-3, with D unclear. Looked up from germline, CDR1 is SGHTA and CDR2 is FQGNSA. Trimming removed 0 bases at V and 0 bases at J, with 6 bases between. The CDR3 sequence is 15 residues long.

This clone appeared a single time. In DNA, the CDR3 is TGTGCCAGGATTTACTGGACAGGGGGAGGGATAGAGACCCAGTACTTC. The encoded protein is CARIYWTGGGIETQYF. The V call is TRBV28, the J call TRBJ2-5; TRBD1 matches 10 bases. The V gene end was trimmed by 9 bases and the J gene end by 4 bases; junction bases not matched to a gene: 14. This CDR3 contains 16 residues. The germline CDR1 and CDR2 sequences are MDHEN and SYDVKM.

The chain employs TRBV28 and TRBJ2-7, with a possible D match to TRBD1 (5 bases). The V gene lost 6 bases and the J gene lost 2 bases, with 8 bases spanning the gap. The CDR3 loop spans 12 amino acids. The germline gives CDR1 MDHEN, CDR2 SYDVKM. In DNA, the CDR3 is TGTGCCAGCAGCCGACAGACCTACGAGCAGTACTTC. This sequence encodes CASSRQTYEQYF. The full variable domain, in which reference TRBV28 and TRBJ2-7 provide the parts outside the CDR3, is DVKVTQSSRYLVKRTGEKVFLECVQDMDHENMFWYRQDPGLGLRLIYFSYDVKMKEKGDIPEGYSVSREKKERFSLILESASTNQTSMYLCASSRQTYEQYFGPGTRLTVT.

This rearrangement joins TRBV3-1 (or the pseudogene TRBV3-2) to TRBJ2-3; 8 nucleotides match TRBD2. Germline CDR1 LGHDT, CDR2 YNNKEL (reference sequence). The CDR3 loop spans 17 amino acids. J gave up 5 bases and V 1 base, and 11 bases lay outside the gene matches. CDR3 sequence (DNA): TGTGCCAGCAGCCAAGGGACAGCGGGGGTTAGTAGAGATACGCAGTATTTT. As protein: CASSQGTAGVSRDTQYF.

The rearrangement uses TRBV3-1 (or the pseudogene TRBV3-2) and TRBJ1-5; TRBD1 matches 8 bases. V lost 1 base and J lost 5; bases outside the gene matches: 1. CDR1 and CDR2 (germline): LGHDT, YNNKEL (reference sequence). This CDR3 region has 14 residues. CDR3 coding DNA: TGTGCCAGCAGCCAAGGACAGGGGTATCAGCCCCAGCATTTT. Translating gives CASSQGQGYQPQHF.

The chain employs TRBV15 and TRBJ1-6; D not certain. The CDR3 extends over 16 amino acids. V lost 5 bases and J 0 bases, leaving 11 bases between the germline ends. CDR1 is LNHNV, CDR2 YYDKDF, per germline (reference sequence). For the CDR3, the DNA is TGTGCCACCAGCCCCTTCCAGACCTCCTATAATTCACCCCTCCACTTT. Protein sequence: CATSPFQTSYNSPLHF.

The J gene is TRBJ1-6, the V gene TRBV27, with D maybe TRBD1 (5 bases). Between the trimmed V and J ends, which lost 3 bases and 3 bases, there was a span of 6 bases. The CDR3 contains 14 residues. Germline CDR1 and CDR2: MNHEY and SMNVEV (reference sequence). This CDR3 reads CASSFGGYNSPLHF. The CDR3 DNA reads as TGTGCCAGCAGTTTTGGGGGCTATAATTCACCCCTCCACTTT.

The J gene is TRBJ2-7, the V gene TRBV9; maybe TRBD2 (6 bases). The germline gives CDR1 SGDLS, CDR2 YYNGEE. With 4 bases removed from V and 9 bases from J, the gap between germline ends came to 26 bases. CDR3 length: 16 amino acids. The CDR3 coding sequence is TGTGCCAGCAGCAGACTAGGGACTGACTCTACGATGGTGCAGTACTTC. Translating gives CASSRLGTDSTMVQYF.

This chain links TRBV11-2 with TRBJ1-2; D not certain. CDR3 size: 15 residues. Per germline, CDR1 SGHAT and CDR2 FQNNGV. Trimming shortened V by 5 bases and J by 0 bases, and 13 bases separated the two germline ends. CDR3 residues: CASSPLMRANYGYTF. The CDR3 DNA sequence: TGTGCCAGCAGCCCCCTTATGAGGGCTAACTATGGCTACACCTTC.

The chain carries TRBV11-2 and TRBJ1-1, with unresolved D. Trimming stripped 3 bases from V and 1 base from J, with 9 bases between. CDR1 is SGHAT, CDR2 FQNNGV, per germline. This CDR3 has 14 amino acids. CDR3 loop: CASSFGRKNTEAFF. The CDR3 bases are TGTGCCAGCAGCTTTGGACGGAAGAACACTGAAGCTTTCTTT.

The sample holds one count of this clone. J is TRBJ2-7 and V is TRBV7-9; maybe TRBD1 (6 bases). Germline V lookup: CDR1 SEHNR, CDR2 FQNEAQ (reference sequence). V was cut by 5 bases and J by 6 bases, with 17 bases left in between. This CDR3 contains 14 residues. The CDR3 loop reads CASSMALDRGEQYF. The DNA of the CDR3 is TGTGCCAGCAGCATGGCCCTGGACAGAGGCGAGCAGTACTTC.

The chain uses TRBV4-3 and TRBJ2-7, with D perhaps matching TRBD1 or TRBD2 (6 bases each). Looked up from germline, CDR1 is LGHNA and CDR2 is YSLEER. V was clipped by 0 bases and J by 2 bases, with 11 bases between them. This CDR3 has 15 amino acids. Written as DNA, the CDR3 is TGCGCCAGCAGCCAAGAGGGGGGCGTTGCCTACGAGCAGTACTTC. Amino acids: CASSQEGGVAYEQYF.

The V and J genes are TRBV2 and TRBJ2-3; D may be TRBD2 (5 bases). Trimming cost V 10 bases and J 0 bases, with 14 bases left between them. Germline values: CDR1 SNHLY, CDR2 FYNNEI. This CDR3 is 14 amino acids long. The CDR3 DNA reads as TGTGCCACCACTCGGGGAGTGAGCACAGATACGCAGTATTTT. Translating gives CATTRGVSTDTQYF.

The chain is built from TRBV6-1 and TRBJ1-4, with D perhaps matching TRBD1 (6 bases). Trimming pared 0 bases from V and 12 bases from J, leaving 11 bases between. CDR3 length: 13 residues. CDR1 is MNHNS, CDR2 SASEGT, per germline. CDR3 amino acids: CASSEALDRQLFF. CDR3 in DNA: TGTGCCAGCAGTGAAGCCTTGGACAGACAACTGTTTTTT.

This chain links TRBV4-3 with TRBJ2-7, with D possibly TRBD2 on 5 matching bases. Germline lookup yields CDR1 LGHNA and CDR2 YSLEER. Trimming took 0 bases from V and 2 from J, leaving 11 bases between them. The CDR3 runs 15 residues. The CDR3 bases are TGCGCCAGCAGCCAAGACCCCTCCGGGGCCTACGAGCAGTACTTC. Its translation: CASSQDPSGAYEQYF.

V gene TRBV13 combines with J gene TRBJ2-3, with TRBD2 identical over 14 bases. Germline V gives CDR1 PRHDT, CDR2 FYEKMQ (reference sequence). Trimming cost V 6 bases and J 5 bases; bases outside gene matches: 7. CDR3 length equals 16 residues. The CDR3 DNA reads as TGTGCCAGCAGTCAACGACTAGCGGGGGGGAGAGATACGCAGTATTTT. Amino acid sequence: CASSQRLAGGRDTQYF.

This clone was observed once. The chain is built from TRBV11-1 and TRBJ2-7; no definite D call. Trimming removed 5 bases from V and 2 bases from J, with 19 bases in between. CDR1 is SGHAT, CDR2 FQDESV, per germline (reference sequence). This CDR3 region has 16 residues. The CDR3 loop reads CASSRMKGTDTYEQYF. For the CDR3, the DNA is TGTGCCAGCAGCCGAATGAAGGGTACAGATACCTACGAGCAGTACTTC.

The V call is TRBV15, the J call TRBJ1-4, with D unresolved. Germline V gene data show CDR1 as LNHNV and CDR2 as YYDKDF (reference sequence). Trimming cost V 8 bases and J 5 bases, with 15 bases left between them. The CDR3 totals 14 residues. The CDR3, as DNA: TGTGCCACCCGACCGGAGTACTCGAATGAAAAACTGTTTTTT. This sequence encodes CATRPEYSNEKLFF.

The chain joins TRBV7-9 to TRBJ1-5; D not resolved. The germline V and J ends were trimmed by 1 base and 6 bases, with 10 bases remaining between them. Germline V lookup: CDR1 SEHNR, CDR2 FQNEAQ (reference sequence). The CDR3 runs to 14 residues. As DNA, the CDR3 is TGTGCCAGCAGCTTAGGCGTGGGTAGTCAGCCCCAGCATTTT. Its translation is CASSLGVGSQPQHF. The full variable domain, with the rest looked up from reference TRBV7-9 and TRBJ1-5, is DTGVSQNPRHKITKRGQNVTFRCDPISEHNRLYWYRQTLGQGPEFLTYFQNEAQLEKSRLLSDRFSAERPKGSFSTLEIQRTEQGDSAMYLCASSLGVGSQPQHFGDGTRLSIL.